This entry describes one TCR beta chain. The antigen this receptor binds is unknown. Base-call qualities are not available, and no considerably larger clone is one nucleotide away. Each collaborating institution followed its own protocols to collect whole blood in K2EDTA tubes. For TCRbeta analysis, collaborator samples were shipped as frozen whole blood, as isolated PBMCs, or as DNA extracted from either sample type. The sample is drawn from a study of blood T cell repertoires in COVID-19 (dated by TCRdb to 2020 to 2021). Regarding the research as a whole: Samples covering the acute and convalescent phases of COVID-19 were provided by collaborators in the United States, Italy and Spain. The prospective study material was composed of cDNA or gDNA derived from T cells, B-cell-depleted T cells, or PBMCs. Deeply sampled blood TCRbeta repertoires from subjects exposed to, actively infected with, or recovered from COVID-19 were included in the dataset. The repertoires were released in a freely available public database intended as a resource for research on the immune response to SARS-CoV-2. Samples came from the ongoing ImmuneRACE study (first 160 participants) plus 1,254 subjects from 6 global collaborators. The sample metadata nearly always contained a de-identified subject ID, COVID-19 status, age in years and sex. HLA class I and class II types, where available, came from metadata supplied by the sample provider rather than from assay-based typing.

General findings and caveats noted by the study authors: Clinical and demographic metadata were provided uncurated, with the amount varying by source and participant.

As encoded in the germline V gene, CDR1 is SGHAT while CDR2 is FQNNGV. V lost 5 bases and J lost 3 bases; the stretch between them is 13 bases long. The CDR3, cysteine through phenylalanine, is 14 amino acids long. Just the 42-base CDR3 DNA is kept, in frame starting at base 1. The immunoSEQ Assay, a bias-controlled multiplex PCR, was used to amplify TCRbeta CDR3 regions from genomic DNA. In the authors' own workflow: The number of nucleated cells in each sample was estimated from the amplification of reference gene primers within the assay. To quantify the absolute abundance of each unique TCRbeta CDR3 rearrangement, sequence reads were collapsed and filtered. Productive Simpson clonality was computed per sample as the square root of Simpson's diversity index over productive rearrangements. TCRdb obtained this table from immuneACCESS and retained in-frame rearrangements with V and J assigned. These tables miss some clones; where compared with another copy, unresolved V genes account for less than half of the shortfall, and the remainder is unexplained. For V, J and clone size, that table is used; D and trimming come from the DNA. The sample yields roughly 290,000 clones; about 85% were counted once. The biggest ten clones account for 4.1% of the sample.

This receptor was obtained from a woman aged 45-65 years with active or convalescent COVID-19. The sequenced material came from peripheral blood. The sequence joins TRBV11-2 to TRBJ1-1, with TRBD1 perhaps the D gene, on 5 matching bases. The CDR3 region: CASSPMGGDTEAFF. In nucleotide form, the sequence is TGTGCCAGCAGCCCGATGGGGGGGGACACTGAAGCTTTCTTT.